This T cell receptor beta chain was observed in a study of blood T cells in healthy people across ages. Looking at the study overall: Capture by template switching was about one barcoded beta molecule per two T cells. The study's findings and limits: Diversity estimated from one million T cells was considered an underestimate.

The authors ran a second PCR of about 6 to 12 cycles using a sample-barcoded 5' primer and a J-beta primer mix. Using its own MiXCR run on the 5' RACE reads, TCRdb lists one record per CDR3 protein. The sample has roughly 900,000 distinct CDR3 sequences, about 48% seen once. Each donor had approximately 10 milliliters of peripheral blood drawn. Total RNA, at least 6 micrograms per sample, was extracted from PBMCs. This clonotype occurred many times. Its antigen remains unknown. Germline V gene sequence: CDR1 LGHNA, CDR2 YNFKEQ. The CDR3 has 15 residues. V lost 2 bases and J lost 0, with 10 bases in between.

The gene calls are TRBV4-2 and TRBJ2-5; D might be TRBD2 (6 bases). The sequence derives from a man aged 25 to 45 in good health. Sequenced material: blood. CDR3 bases: TGTGCCAGCAGCCAATCCCCGGGAGACCAAGAGACCCAGTACTTC. It translates to CASSQSPGDQETQYF.